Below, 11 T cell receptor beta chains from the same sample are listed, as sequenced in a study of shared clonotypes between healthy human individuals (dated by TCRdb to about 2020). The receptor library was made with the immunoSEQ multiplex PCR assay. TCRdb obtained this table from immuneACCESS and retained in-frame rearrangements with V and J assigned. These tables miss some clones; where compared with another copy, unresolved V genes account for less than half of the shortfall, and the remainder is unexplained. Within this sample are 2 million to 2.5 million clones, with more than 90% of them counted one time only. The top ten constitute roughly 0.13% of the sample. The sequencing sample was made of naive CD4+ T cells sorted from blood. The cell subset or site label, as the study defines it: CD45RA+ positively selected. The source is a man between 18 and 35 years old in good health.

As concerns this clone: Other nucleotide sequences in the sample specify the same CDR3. In DNA, the CDR3 is TGTGCCAGCAGCCCGGGACGGTCATATGGCTACACCTTC. Its translation is CASSPGRSYGYTF. The rearrangement links TRBV5-6 to TRBJ1-2, with a possible D match to TRBD1 (5 bases). Germline loops: CDR1 SGHDT, CDR2 YYEEEE. The CDR3 has 13 residues. The V end lost 4 bases, the J end lost 5 bases, and 12 bases lay between the germline ends.

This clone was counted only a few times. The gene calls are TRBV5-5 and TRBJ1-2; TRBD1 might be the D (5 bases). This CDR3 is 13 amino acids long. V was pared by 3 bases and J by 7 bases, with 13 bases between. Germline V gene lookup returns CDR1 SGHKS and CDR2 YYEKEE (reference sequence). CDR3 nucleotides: TGTGCCAGCAGCTCCAGGGATGGAAGTGGCTACACCTTC. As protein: CASSSRDGSGYTF.

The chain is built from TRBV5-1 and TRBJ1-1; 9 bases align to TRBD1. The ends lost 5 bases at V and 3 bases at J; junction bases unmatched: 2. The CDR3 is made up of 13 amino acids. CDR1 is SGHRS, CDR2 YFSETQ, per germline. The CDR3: CASRRTGDTEAFF. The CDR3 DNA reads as TGCGCCAGCAGAAGGACAGGGGACACTGAAGCTTTCTTT.

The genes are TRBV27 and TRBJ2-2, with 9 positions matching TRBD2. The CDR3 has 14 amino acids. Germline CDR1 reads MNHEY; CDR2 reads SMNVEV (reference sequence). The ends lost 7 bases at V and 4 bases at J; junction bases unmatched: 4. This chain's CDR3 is CASTFSGSTGELFF. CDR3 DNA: TGTGCCAGCACTTTTAGCGGGAGCACCGGGGAGCTGTTTTTT.

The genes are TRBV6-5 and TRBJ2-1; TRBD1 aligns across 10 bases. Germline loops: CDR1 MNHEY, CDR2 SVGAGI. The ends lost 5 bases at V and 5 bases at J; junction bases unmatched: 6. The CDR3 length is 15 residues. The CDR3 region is CASSGVGTGDNEQFF. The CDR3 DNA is TGTGCCAGCAGTGGGGTCGGGACAGGGGACAATGAGCAGTTCTTC.

The CDR3 here is CAIKREGDNEQFF. CDR3 DNA: TGTGCCATCAAGCGGGAGGGGGACAATGAGCAGTTCTTC. The rearrangement joins TRBV10-3 to TRBJ2-1; 10 nucleotides agree with TRBD2. The length of the CDR3 is 13 residues. The V segment lost 7 bases and the J segment 5 bases; nucleotides outside the gene matches: 2. Germline-derived CDR1 and CDR2 are ENHRY and SYGVKD.

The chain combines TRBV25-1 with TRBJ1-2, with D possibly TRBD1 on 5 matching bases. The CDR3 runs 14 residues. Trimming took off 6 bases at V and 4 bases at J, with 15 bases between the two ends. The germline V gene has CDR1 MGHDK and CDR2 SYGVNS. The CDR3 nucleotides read TGTGCCAGCAGCGCAGGGTATGGGGTCTATGGCTACACCTTC. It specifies CASSAGYGVYGYTF.

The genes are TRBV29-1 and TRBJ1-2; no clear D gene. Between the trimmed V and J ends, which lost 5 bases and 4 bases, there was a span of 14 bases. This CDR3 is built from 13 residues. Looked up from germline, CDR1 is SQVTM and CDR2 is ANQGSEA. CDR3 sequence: CSVWRADLYGYTF. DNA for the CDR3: TGCAGCGTTTGGCGAGCGGACCTCTATGGCTACACCTTC.

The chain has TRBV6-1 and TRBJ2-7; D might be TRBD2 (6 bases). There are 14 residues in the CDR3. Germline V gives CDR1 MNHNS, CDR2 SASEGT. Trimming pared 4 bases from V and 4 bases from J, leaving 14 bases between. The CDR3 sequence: CASSAGTAAYEQYF. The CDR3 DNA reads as TGTGCCAGCAGTGCCGGGACTGCTGCTTACGAGCAGTACTTC.

In DNA form, the CDR3 reads TGTGCCAACCACGAGGGGGGGGCCACGGATAATAAGCAGTACTTC. Its translation: CANHEGGATDNKQYF. The chain has TRBV6-1 and TRBJ2-7; tentatively, D is TRBD2 (7 bases). This CDR3 is 15 amino acids long. Germline CDR1 and CDR2: MNHNS and SASEGT. Deletions cut 10 bases from V and 8 bases from J, with 27 bases between.

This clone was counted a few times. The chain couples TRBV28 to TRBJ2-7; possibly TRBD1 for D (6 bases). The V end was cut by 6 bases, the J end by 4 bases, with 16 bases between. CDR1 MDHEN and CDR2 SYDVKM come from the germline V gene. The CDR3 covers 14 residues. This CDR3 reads CASSLTGITYEQYF. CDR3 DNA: TGTGCCAGCAGCCTCACAGGGATTACTTACGAGCAGTACTTC. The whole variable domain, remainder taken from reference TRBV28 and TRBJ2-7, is DVKVTQSSRYLVKRTGEKVFLECVQDMDHENMFWYRQDPGLGLRLIYFSYDVKMKEKGDIPEGYSVSREKKERFSLILESASTNQTSMYLCASSLTGITYEQYFGPGTRLTVT.